This TCR beta chain was sequenced for a study of T cells after yellow fever vaccination. The CDR3 is 17 residues long. Unmatched junction bases numbered 3, after V lost 1 base and J lost 0 bases. Germline V gene sequence: CDR1 SGHVS, CDR2 FQNEAQ. TCRdb used MiXCR to reprocess the 5' RACE reads, holding one entry per CDR3 protein. Of about 73,000 distinct CDR3 sequences in the sample, over 7.5% were seen once. The chain is built from TRBV7-8 and TRBJ2-5, with 12 bases matching TRBD2. This specimen consisted of CD8+ T cells sorted from PBMCs, obtained on the day of the yellow fever booster vaccination. The origin of this receptor is a man younger than 45 who received the YFV17D yellow fever vaccine. CDR3 sequence (DNA): TGTGCCAGCAGCTTAGGGGGACTAGCGGGCAACCAAGAGACCCAGTACTTC. It yields the protein CASSLGGLAGNQETQYF. Using reference TRBV7-8 and TRBJ2-5 for the parts outside the CDR3, the full variable domain is GAGVSQSPRYKVAKRGQDVALRCDPISGHVSLFWYQQALGQGPEFLTYFQNEAQLDKSGLPSDRFFAERPEGSVSTLKIQRTQQEDSAVYLCASSLGGLAGNQETQYFGPGTRLLVL.